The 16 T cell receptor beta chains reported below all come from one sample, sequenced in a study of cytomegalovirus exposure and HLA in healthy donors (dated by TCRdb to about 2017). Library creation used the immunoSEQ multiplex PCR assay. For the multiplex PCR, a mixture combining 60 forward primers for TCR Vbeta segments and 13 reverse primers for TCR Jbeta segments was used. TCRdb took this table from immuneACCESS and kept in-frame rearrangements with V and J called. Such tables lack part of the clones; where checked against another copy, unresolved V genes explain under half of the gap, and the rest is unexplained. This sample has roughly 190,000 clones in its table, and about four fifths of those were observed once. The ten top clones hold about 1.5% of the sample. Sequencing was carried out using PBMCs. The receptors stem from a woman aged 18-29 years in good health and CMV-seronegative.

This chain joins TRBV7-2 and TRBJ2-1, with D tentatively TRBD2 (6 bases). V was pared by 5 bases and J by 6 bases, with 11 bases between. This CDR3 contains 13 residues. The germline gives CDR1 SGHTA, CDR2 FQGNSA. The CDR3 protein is CASSPLGGNEQFF. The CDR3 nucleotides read TGTGCCAGCAGCCCACTGGGGGGCAATGAGCAGTTCTTC.

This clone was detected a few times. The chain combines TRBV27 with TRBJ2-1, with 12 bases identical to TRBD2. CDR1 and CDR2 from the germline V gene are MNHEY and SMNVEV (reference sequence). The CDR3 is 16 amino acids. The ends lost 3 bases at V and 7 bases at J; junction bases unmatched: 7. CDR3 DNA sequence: TGTGCCAGCAGTTTTTTGACTAGCGGGAGTCGGAATGAGCAGTTCTTC. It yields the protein CASSFLTSGSRNEQFF.

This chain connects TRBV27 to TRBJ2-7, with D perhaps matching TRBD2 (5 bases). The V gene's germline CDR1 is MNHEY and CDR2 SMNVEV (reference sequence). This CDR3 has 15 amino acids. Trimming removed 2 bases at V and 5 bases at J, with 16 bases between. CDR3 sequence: CASSLPGNTLHEQYF. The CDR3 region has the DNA TGTGCCAGCAGTTTACCGGGAAATACTCTCCACGAGCAGTACTTC.

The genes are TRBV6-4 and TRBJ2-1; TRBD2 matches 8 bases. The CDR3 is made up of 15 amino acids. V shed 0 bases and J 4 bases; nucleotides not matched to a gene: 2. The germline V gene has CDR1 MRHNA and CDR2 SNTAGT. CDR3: CASSDSGGAYNEQFF. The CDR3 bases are TGTGCCAGCAGTGACTCCGGGGGGGCATACAATGAGCAGTTCTTC.

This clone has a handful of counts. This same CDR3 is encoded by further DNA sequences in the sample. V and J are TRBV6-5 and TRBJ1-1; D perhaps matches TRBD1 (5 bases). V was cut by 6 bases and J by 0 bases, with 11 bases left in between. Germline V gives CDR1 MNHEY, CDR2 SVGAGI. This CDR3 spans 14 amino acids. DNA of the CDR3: TGTGCCAGCAGCCCCCAGGGCCTGAACACTGAAGCTTTCTTT. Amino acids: CASSPQGLNTEAFF.

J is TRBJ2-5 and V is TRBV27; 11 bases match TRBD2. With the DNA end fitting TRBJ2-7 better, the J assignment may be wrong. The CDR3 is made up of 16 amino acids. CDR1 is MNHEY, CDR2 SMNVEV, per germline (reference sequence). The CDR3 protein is CASSLSGTSGSYEQYF. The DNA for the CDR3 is TGTGCCAGCAGTTTATCCGGGACTAGCGGTTCCTACGAGCAGTACTTC.

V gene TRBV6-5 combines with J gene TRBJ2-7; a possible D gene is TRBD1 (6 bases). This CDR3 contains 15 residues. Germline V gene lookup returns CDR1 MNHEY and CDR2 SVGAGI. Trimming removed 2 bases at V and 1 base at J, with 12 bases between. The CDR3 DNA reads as TGTGCCAGCAGTTACGGGCAGGGGCCGTCCTACGAGCAGTACTTC. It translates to CASSYGQGPSYEQYF.

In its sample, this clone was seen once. Written as DNA, the CDR3 is TGTGCCAGCAGCCTCAAGCGAGCGGGGAGCACTGAAGCTTTCTTT. The encoded protein is CASSLKRAGSTEAFF. V usage is TRBV14 and J usage is TRBJ1-1; no firm D call. The germline V and J ends were trimmed by 4 bases and 4 bases, with 16 bases remaining between them. The CDR3 sequence is 15 residues long. Germline assignment: CDR1 SGHDN and CDR2 FVKESK.

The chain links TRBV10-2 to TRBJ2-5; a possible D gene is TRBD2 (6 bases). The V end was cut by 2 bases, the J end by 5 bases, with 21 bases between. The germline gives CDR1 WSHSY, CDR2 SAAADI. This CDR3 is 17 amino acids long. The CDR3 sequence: CASSELPVTRGAETQYF. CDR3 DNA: TGCGCCAGCAGTGAGCTTCCTGTGACTAGGGGAGCGGAGACCCAGTACTTC.

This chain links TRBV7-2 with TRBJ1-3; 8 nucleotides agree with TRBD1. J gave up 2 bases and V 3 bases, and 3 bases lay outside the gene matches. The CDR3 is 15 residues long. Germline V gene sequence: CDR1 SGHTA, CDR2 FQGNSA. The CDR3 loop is CASSFNRGTGNTIYF. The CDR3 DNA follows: TGTGCCAGCAGCTTCAACAGGGGGACTGGAAACACCATATATTTT.

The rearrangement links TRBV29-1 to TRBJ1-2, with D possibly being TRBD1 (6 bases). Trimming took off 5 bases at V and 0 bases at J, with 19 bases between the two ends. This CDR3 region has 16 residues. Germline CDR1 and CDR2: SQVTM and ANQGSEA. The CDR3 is CSVRGEGGVANYGYTF. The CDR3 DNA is TGCAGCGTTCGCGGGGAGGGGGGCGTCGCTAACTATGGCTACACCTTC.

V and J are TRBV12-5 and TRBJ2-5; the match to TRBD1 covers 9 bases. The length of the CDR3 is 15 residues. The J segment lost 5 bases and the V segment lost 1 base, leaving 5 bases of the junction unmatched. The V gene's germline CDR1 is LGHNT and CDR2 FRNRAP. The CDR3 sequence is CASGLGGTGRETQYF. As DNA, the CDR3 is TGTGCTAGTGGTTTGGGTGGGACAGGGAGGGAGACCCAGTACTTC.

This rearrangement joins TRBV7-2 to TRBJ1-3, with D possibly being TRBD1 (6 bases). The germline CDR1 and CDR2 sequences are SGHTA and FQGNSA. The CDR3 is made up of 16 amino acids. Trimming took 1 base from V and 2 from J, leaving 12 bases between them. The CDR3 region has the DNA TGTGCCAGCAGCTTAGGGGCAGGGGCCACTGGAAACACCATATATTTT. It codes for CASSLGAGATGNTIYF. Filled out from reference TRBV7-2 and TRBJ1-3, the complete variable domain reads GAGVSQSPSNKVTEKGKDVELRCDPISGHTALYWYRQSLGQGLEFLIYFQGNSAPDKSGLPSDRFSAERTGGSVSTLTIQRTQQEDSAVYLCASSLGAGATGNTIYFGEGSWLTVV.

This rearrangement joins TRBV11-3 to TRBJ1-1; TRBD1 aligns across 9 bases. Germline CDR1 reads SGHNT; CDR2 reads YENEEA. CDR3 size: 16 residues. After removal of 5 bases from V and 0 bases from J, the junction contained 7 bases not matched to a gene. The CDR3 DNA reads TGTGCCAGCAGCCCCTGGACAGGGGCCATGAACACTGAAGCTTTCTTT. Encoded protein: CASSPWTGAMNTEAFF.

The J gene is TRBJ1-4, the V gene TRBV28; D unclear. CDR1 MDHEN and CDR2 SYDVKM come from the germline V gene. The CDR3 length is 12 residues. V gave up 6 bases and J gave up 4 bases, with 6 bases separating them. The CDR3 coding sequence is TGTGCCAGCAGCAGGCTTAATGAAAAACTGTTTTTT. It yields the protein CASSRLNEKLFF.

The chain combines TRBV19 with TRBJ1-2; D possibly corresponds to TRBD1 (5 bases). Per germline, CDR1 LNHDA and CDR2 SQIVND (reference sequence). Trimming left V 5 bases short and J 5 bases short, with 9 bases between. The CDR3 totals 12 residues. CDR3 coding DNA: TGTGCCAGTAGTCGACAGCTATATGGCTACACCTTC. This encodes CASSRQLYGYTF.